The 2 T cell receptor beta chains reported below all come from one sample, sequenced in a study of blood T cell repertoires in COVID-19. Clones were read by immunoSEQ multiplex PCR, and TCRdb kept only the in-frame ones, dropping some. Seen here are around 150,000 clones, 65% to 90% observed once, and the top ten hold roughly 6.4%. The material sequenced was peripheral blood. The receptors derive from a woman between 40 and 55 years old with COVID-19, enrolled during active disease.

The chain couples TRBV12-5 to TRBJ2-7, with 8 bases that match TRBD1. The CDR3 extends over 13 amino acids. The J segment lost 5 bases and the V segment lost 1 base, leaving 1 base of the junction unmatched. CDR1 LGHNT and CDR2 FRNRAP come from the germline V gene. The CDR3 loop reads CASGLDRGNEQYV. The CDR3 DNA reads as TGTGCTAGTGGTTTGGACAGGGGGAACGAGCAGTACGTC.

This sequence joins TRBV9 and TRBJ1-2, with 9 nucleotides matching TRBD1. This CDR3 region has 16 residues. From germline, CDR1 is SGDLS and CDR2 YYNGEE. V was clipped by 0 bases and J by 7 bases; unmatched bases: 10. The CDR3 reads CASSVGGWGQGGGYTF. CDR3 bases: TGTGCCAGCAGCGTAGGGGGGTGGGGACAGGGTGGTGGCTACACCTTC.